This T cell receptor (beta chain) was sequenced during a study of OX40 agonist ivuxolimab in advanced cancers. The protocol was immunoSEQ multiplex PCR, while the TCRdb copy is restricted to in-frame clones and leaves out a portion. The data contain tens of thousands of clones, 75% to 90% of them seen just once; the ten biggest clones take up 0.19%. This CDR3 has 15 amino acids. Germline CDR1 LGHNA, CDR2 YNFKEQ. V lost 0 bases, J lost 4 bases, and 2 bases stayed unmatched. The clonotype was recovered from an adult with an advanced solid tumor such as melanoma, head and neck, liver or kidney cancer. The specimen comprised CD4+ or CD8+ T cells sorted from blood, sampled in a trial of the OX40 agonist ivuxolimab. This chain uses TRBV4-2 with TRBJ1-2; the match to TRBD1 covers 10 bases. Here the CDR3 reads CASSQERTGGYGYTF. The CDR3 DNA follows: TGTGCCAGCAGCCAAGAGCGGACAGGGGGCTATGGCTACACCTTC.